Below, 20 T cell receptor beta chains from the same sample are listed, as sequenced in a study of blood T cell repertoires in COVID-19. TCRdb keeps only in-frame clones here, not all; method: immunoSEQ multiplex PCR. The table lists fewer than 200,000 clones, approximately 87% of them singletons, with approximately 4.7% in the top ten. Source material: PBMCs or T cells enriched from blood (not recorded which). These receptors originate from a woman between 45 and 65 years old who had recovered from COVID-19.

The chain joins TRBV12-3 or TRBV12-4 to TRBJ2-5, with D tentatively TRBD2 (5 bases). The CDR3 sequence is 13 residues long. Trimming stripped 11 bases from V and 4 bases from J, with 17 bases between. CDR3 region: CAGGPGPAETQYF. The CDR3 DNA reads TGTGCCGGAGGTCCAGGCCCCGCAGAGACCCAGTACTTC.

This CDR3 is CSVVPPGVDYGYTF. Here the CDR3 DNA reads TGCAGCGTTGTCCCCCCGGGAGTTGACTATGGCTACACCTTC. The gene calls are TRBV29-1 and TRBJ1-2; no definite D call. CDR1 and CDR2 from the germline V gene are SQVTM and ANQGSEA. Trimming cost V 4 bases and J 3 bases, with 15 bases left between them. This CDR3 comprises 14 residues.

The chain recombines TRBV6-5 with TRBJ1-3; D unclear. Between the trimmed V and J ends, which lost 6 bases and 0 bases, there was a span of 12 bases. In germline, CDR1 is MNHEY, CDR2 SVGAGI. The CDR3 is 15 residues long. The CDR3 is CASSPAAFSGNTIYF. As DNA, the CDR3 is TGTGCCAGCAGCCCCGCAGCGTTCTCTGGAAACACCATATATTTT.

V usage is TRBV30 and J usage is TRBJ2-1, with 13 nucleotides matching TRBD2. CDR1 GTSNPN and CDR2 SVGIG come from the germline V gene (reference sequence). CDR3 length: 13 amino acids. J gave up 9 bases and V 8 bases, and 7 bases lay outside the gene matches. Here the CDR3 reads CARGLAGAVEQFF. CDR3 coding DNA: TGTGCCAGAGGACTAGCGGGGGCGGTTGAGCAGTTCTTC.

V is TRBV5-6 and J is TRBJ2-5; TRBD2 might be the D (6 bases). The CDR3 covers 15 residues. With 1 base removed from V and 2 bases from J, the gap between germline ends came to 12 bases. Germline-derived CDR1 and CDR2 are SGHDT and YYEEEE. The CDR3 nucleotides read TGTGCCAGCAGCTTGTTTGCCGGGGGACAAGAGACCCAGTACTTC. It encodes CASSLFAGGQETQYF. Drawing the rest from reference TRBV5-6 and TRBJ2-5, the complete variable domain is DAGVTQSPTHLIKTRGQQVTLRCSPKSGHDTVSWYQQALGQGPQFIFQYYEEEERQRGNFPDRFSGHQFPNYSSELNVNALLLGDSALYLCASSLFAGGQETQYFGPGTRLLVL.

The chain couples TRBV5-1 to TRBJ2-7; tentatively, D is TRBD1 (6 bases). V gave up 0 bases and J gave up 4 bases, with 11 bases separating them. Germline V gives CDR1 SGHRS, CDR2 YFSETQ. CDR3 size: 14 residues. CDR3 loop: CASSLAPGEYEQYV. The CDR3, as DNA: TGCGCCAGCAGCTTGGCGCCAGGGGAGTACGAGCAGTACGTC.

This chain connects TRBV29-1 to TRBJ2-1; 7 bases are shared with TRBD2. The CDR3 is made up of 12 amino acids. Germline V gene sequence: CDR1 SQVTM, CDR2 ANQGSEA. This CDR3 reads CRGGSSYNEQFF. The CDR3 nucleotides read TGCAGAGGCGGGAGCTCCTACAATGAGCAGTTCTTC.

V gene TRBV28 combines with J gene TRBJ1-1; no reliable D call. V gave up 7 bases and J gave up 5 bases, with 11 bases separating them. CDR3 length: 12 residues. Germline loops: CDR1 MDHEN, CDR2 SYDVKM. The chain's CDR3 is CASNRDRTEAFF. DNA of the CDR3: TGTGCCAGCAATCGAGATAGAACTGAAGCTTTCTTT.

This chain joins TRBV15 and TRBJ2-2; possible D gene TRBD1, 6 bases. Germline-derived CDR1 and CDR2 are LNHNV and YYDKDF (reference sequence). The CDR3 extends over 18 amino acids. The V and J ends lost 3 bases and 0 bases respectively, with 17 bases between them. The CDR3 bases are TGTGCCACCAGCAGTCCCCAGGGGCGCGGTCCGAACACCGGGGAGCTGTTTTTT. Encoded protein: CATSSPQGRGPNTGELFF.

The chain joins TRBV5-1 to TRBJ1-3; tentatively, D is TRBD1 (5 bases). This CDR3 region has 14 residues. V lost 5 bases and J 0 bases, leaving 9 bases between the germline ends. The germline CDR1 and CDR2 sequences are SGHRS and YFSETQ. DNA for the CDR3: TGCGCCAGCAGGGACACGAGCTCTGGAAACACCATATATTTT. It specifies CASRDTSSGNTIYF.

The chain combines TRBV5-1 with TRBJ2-2, with 10 nucleotides matching TRBD1. The V and J ends lost 3 bases and 0 bases, in that order; junction bases with no gene match: 2. This CDR3 is 16 amino acids long. The V gene's germline CDR1 is SGHRS and CDR2 YFSETQ. CDR3 residues: CASSSGQGANTGELFF. CDR3 DNA sequence: TGCGCCAGCAGCTCCGGACAGGGGGCGAACACCGGGGAGCTGTTTTTT.

A word on this clone: The junction does not match germline at one end; this may be a read error. This chain connects TRBV11-2 to TRBJ2-1; no definite D call. CDR3 size: 14 residues. CDR1 and CDR2 from the germline V gene are SGHAT and FQNNGV. DNA of the CDR3: TGTGCCAGCAGCCTCGGTACAGACCCCAATGGGCAGTTCTTC. This encodes CASSLGTDPNGQFF. The full variable domain, with the rest looked up from reference TRBV11-2 and TRBJ2-1, is EAGVAQSPRYKIIEKRQSVAFWCNPISGHATLYWYQQILGQGPKLLIQFQNNGVVDDSQLPKDRFSAERLKGVDSTLKIQPAKLEDSAVYLCASSLGTDPNGQFFGPGTRLTVL.

The chain recombines TRBV18 with TRBJ1-6; unclear D gene. There are 15 residues in the CDR3. Germline CDR1 and CDR2: KGHSH and LQKENI. The V end lost 2 bases, the J end lost 0 bases, and 5 bases lay between the germline ends. This chain's CDR3 is CASSPGTSYNSPLHF. CDR3 sequence (DNA): TGTGCCAGCTCACCAGGCACCTCCTATAATTCACCCCTCCACTTT.

The chain couples TRBV6-2 or TRBV6-3 to TRBJ1-5; D might be TRBD1 (6 bases). CDR1 and CDR2 from the germline V gene are MNHEY and SVGEGT. The V end lost 0 bases, the J end lost 7 bases, and 16 bases lay between the germline ends. The CDR3 loop spans 16 amino acids. CDR3 nucleotide sequence: TGTGCCAGCAGTTACTCGGCTAGGGGGGGCGGGCAGCCCCAGCATTTT. This gives the protein CASSYSARGGGQPQHF.

This clone was counted once. V and J are TRBV7-8 and TRBJ1-1; D ambiguous. Per germline, CDR1 SGHVS and CDR2 FQNEAQ. CDR3 size: 12 residues. V lost 2 bases and J lost 7, with 8 bases in between. Here the CDR3 DNA reads TGTGCCAGCAGCTTAAAAACGGTTGAAGCTTTCTTT. Residues: CASSLKTVEAFF.

The J gene is TRBJ1-2, the V gene TRBV12-3 or TRBV12-4; 7 nucleotides agree with TRBD1. V trimming: 7 bases; J trimming: 2 bases; junction bases outside the gene matches: 4. The CDR3 consists of 13 residues. The CDR3 DNA reads TGTGCCAGCACCCCGACAGGGAACTATGGCTACACCTTC. Amino acid sequence: CASTPTGNYGYTF.

V gene TRBV27 combines with J gene TRBJ1-2, with 10 positions matching TRBD1. With 6 bases clipped from V and 7 bases from J, the junction kept 8 bases outside the gene matches. The CDR3 is made up of 14 amino acids. Germline V CDR1 and CDR2: MNHEY, SMNVEV (reference sequence). This CDR3 is CASRPGQGMGGYTF. The CDR3 DNA sequence: TGTGCCAGCAGACCGGGACAGGGGATGGGTGGCTACACCTTC.

This chain uses TRBV5-1 with TRBJ1-2; 8 nucleotides match TRBD1. The CDR3 loop spans 13 amino acids. Trimming cost V 4 bases and J 6 bases; bases outside gene matches: 5. Germline-derived CDR1 and CDR2 are SGHRS and YFSETQ. This CDR3 is CASSKGQGDGYTF. CDR3 DNA sequence: TGCGCCAGCAGCAAAGGACAGGGTGATGGCTACACCTTC. Variable domain in full (rest from reference TRBV5-1 and TRBJ1-2): KAGVTQTPRYLIKTRGQQVTLSCSPISGHRSVSWYQQTPGQGLQFLFEYFSETQRNKGNFPGRFSGRQFSNSRSEMNVSTLELGDSALYLCASSKGQGDGYTFGSGTRLTVV.

This sequence joins TRBV6-5 and TRBJ1-1, with D tentatively TRBD1 (5 bases). Germline CDR1 is MNHEY and CDR2 is SVGAGI. V lost 6 bases and J lost 6, with 11 bases in between. The CDR3 has 12 amino acids. This CDR3 reads CASRQGIAEAFF. In DNA, the CDR3 is TGTGCCAGCAGGCAGGGAATTGCTGAAGCTTTCTTT.

This clone was counted once. J is TRBJ1-2 and V is TRBV11-3; a possible D gene is TRBD1 (5 bases). V was cut by 5 bases and J by 2 bases, with 15 bases left in between. CDR3 length: 15 amino acids. Germline assignment: CDR1 SGHNT and CDR2 YENEEA. In nucleotides, the CDR3 is TGTGCCAGCAGCCCCGGGACTAACTTCAACTATGGCTACACCTTC. Residues: CASSPGTNFNYGYTF.